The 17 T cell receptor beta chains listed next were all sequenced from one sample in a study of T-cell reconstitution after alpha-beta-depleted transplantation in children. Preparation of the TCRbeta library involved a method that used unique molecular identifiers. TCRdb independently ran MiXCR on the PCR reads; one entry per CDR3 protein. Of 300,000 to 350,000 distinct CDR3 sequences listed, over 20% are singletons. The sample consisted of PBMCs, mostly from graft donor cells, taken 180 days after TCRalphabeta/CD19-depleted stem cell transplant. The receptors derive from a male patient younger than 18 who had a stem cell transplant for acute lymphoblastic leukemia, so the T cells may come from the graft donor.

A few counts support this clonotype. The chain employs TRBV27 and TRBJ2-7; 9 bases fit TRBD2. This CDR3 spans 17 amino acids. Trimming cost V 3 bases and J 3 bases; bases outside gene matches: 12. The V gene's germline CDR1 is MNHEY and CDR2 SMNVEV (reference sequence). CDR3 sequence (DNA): TGTGCCAGCAGTTTCCTCATAGCGGGAGTACATGTCTACGAGCAGTACTTC. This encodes CASSFLIAGVHVYEQYF.

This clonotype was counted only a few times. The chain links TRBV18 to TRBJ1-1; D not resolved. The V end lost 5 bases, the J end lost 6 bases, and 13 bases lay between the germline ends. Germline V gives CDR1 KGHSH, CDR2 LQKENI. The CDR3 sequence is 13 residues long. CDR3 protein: CASSSQVRAEAFF. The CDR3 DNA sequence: TGTGCCAGCTCATCCCAGGTGAGGGCTGAAGCTTTCTTT.

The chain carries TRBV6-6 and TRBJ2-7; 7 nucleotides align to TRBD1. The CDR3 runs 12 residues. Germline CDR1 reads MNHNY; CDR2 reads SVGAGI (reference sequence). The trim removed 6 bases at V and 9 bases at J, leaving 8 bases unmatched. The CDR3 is CASREQGRGQYF. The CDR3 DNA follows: TGTGCCAGCAGGGAACAGGGGAGAGGGCAGTACTTC.

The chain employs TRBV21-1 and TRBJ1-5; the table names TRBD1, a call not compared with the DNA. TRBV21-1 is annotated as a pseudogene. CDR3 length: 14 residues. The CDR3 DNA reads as TGTGCCAGCAGCAAGACAGGGGAGTTACAGCCCCAGCATTTT. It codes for CASSKTGELQPQHF.

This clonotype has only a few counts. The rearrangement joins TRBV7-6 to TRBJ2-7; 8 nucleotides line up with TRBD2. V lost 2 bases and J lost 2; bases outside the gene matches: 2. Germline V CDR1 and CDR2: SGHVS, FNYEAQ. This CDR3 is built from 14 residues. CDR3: CASSLRGRTYEQYF. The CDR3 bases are TGTGCCAGCAGCTTACGCGGGAGGACCTACGAGCAGTACTTC.

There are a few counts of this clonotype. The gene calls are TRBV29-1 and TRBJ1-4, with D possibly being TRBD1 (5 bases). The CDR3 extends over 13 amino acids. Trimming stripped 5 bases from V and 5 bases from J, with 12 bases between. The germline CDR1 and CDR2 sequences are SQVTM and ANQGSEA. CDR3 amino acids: CSVIRQSNEKLFF. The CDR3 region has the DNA TGCAGCGTTATCAGACAGTCGAATGAAAAACTGTTTTTT.

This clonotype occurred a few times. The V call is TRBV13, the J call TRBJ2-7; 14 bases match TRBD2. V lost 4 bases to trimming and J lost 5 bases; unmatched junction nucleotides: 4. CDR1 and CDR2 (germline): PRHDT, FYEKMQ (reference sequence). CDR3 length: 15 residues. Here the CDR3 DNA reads TGTGCCAGCAGCTCTGGACTAGCGGGAGGCAACGAGCAGTACTTC. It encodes CASSSGLAGGNEQYF.

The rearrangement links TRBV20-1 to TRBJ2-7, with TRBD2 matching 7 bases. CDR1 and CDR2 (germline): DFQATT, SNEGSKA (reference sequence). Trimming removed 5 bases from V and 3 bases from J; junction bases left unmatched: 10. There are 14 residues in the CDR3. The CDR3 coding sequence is TGCAGTGCTCCCCCCTCGCGGGGGTACTACGAGCAGTACTTC. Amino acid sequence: CSAPPSRGYYEQYF.

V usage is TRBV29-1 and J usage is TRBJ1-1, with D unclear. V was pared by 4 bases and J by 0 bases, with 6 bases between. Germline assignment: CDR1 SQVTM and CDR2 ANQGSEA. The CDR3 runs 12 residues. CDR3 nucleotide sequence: TGCAGCGTTGCACTGTTGAACACTGAAGCTTTCTTT. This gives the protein CSVALLNTEAFF.

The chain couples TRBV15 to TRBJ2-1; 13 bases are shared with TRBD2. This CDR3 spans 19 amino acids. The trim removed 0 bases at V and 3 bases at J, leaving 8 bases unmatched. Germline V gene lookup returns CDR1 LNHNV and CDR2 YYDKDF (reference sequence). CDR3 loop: CATSREGLAGNNFYNEQFF. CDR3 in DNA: TGTGCCACCAGCAGAGAGGGACTAGCGGGAAATAATTTCTACAATGAGCAGTTCTTC.

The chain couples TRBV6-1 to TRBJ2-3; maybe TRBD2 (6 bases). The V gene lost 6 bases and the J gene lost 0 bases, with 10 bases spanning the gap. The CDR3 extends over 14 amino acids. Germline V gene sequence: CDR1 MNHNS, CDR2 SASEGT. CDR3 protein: CASRTRGSTDTQYF. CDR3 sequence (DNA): TGTGCCAGCAGGACCCGGGGGAGCACAGATACGCAGTATTTT.

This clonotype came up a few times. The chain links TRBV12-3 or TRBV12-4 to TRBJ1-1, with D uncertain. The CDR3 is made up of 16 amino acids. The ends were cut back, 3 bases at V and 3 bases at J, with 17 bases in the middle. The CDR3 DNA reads TGTGCCAGCAGTTTTCTTTCTGGGTGGACGGACACTGAAGCTTTCTTT. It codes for CASSFLSGWTDTEAFF.

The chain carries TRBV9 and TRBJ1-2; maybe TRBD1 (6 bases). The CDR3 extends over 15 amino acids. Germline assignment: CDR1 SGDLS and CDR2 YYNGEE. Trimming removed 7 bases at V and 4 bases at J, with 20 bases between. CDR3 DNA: TGTGCCAGCGCTGACACAGGGACCCAACCCTATGGCTACACCTTC. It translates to CASADTGTQPYGYTF.

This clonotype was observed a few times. CDR3 nucleotides: TGCGCCAGCAGCTTGGCCCCGCCAGGGGGCTACGAGCAGTACTTC. Its translation: CASSLAPPGGYEQYF. This rearrangement joins TRBV5-1 to TRBJ2-7; 7 nucleotides match TRBD1. CDR1 is SGHRS and CDR2 is YFSETQ in the germline V gene. The CDR3 is 15 residues long. Trimming cost V 0 bases and J 3 bases; bases outside gene matches: 6.

The CDR3 DNA is TGTGCCAGCAGCCGCGGGGCACAGGGGACCTACGAGCAGTACTTC. Its protein is CASSRGAQGTYEQYF. The rearrangement uses TRBV3-1 and TRBJ2-7; tentatively, D is TRBD1 (7 bases). In germline, CDR1 is LGHDT, CDR2 YNNKEL (reference sequence). The CDR3 has 15 residues. V was pared by 4 bases and J by 2 bases, with 15 bases between.

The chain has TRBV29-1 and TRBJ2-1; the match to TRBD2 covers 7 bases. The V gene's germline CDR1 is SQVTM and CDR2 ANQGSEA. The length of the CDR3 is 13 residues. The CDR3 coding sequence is TGCAGTATGCGGGAGCCGGCCTACAATGAGCAGTTCTTC. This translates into CSMREPAYNEQFF.

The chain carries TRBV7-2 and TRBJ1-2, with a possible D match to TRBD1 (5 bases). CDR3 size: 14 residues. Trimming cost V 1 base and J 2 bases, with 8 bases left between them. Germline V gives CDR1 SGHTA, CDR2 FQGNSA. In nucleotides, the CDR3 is TGTGCCAGCAGCTTAGTGGGGCAGAACTATGGCTACACCTTC. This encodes CASSLVGQNYGYTF.